The 27 T cell receptor beta chains given below trace back to one sample, sequenced in a study of CXCR3-negative and CXCR3-positive naive CD8 T cells. All TRB cDNA libraries came from 5' RACE performed with UMI labels. For each CDR3 protein, TCRdb gives one entry from its re-call of the 5' RACE reads, without DNA. The sample spans approximately 6,800 distinct CDR3 sequences; the ten largest clones claim approximately 1.3%. Sequencing was done on a sample of naive CXCR3- CD8+ T cells from blood. Regarding subset: CD45RO-CCR7+CD27+CD95- naive CD8+ T cells lacking CXCR3 (TNR3-). The receptors here all came from a human donor in good health. Some clones in this sample may be carry-over from other donors' samples.

V gene TRBV19 combines with J gene TRBJ2-1; TCRdb designates TRBD2, a call that cannot be tested without DNA. CDR3 length equals 13 residues. The germline gives CDR1 LNHDA, CDR2 SQIVND (reference sequence). This CDR3 reads CASSASRADEQFF.

This clonotype registers medium-sized by frequency. The V and J genes are TRBV15 and TRBJ1-6; TCRdb's assignment of TRBD1 cannot be checked, as there is no DNA. Germline CDR1 is LNHNV and CDR2 is YYDKDF (reference sequence). The CDR3 extends over 15 amino acids. This CDR3 is CATSTLPGQGAPLHF.

Judged by frequency, this clonotype is medium-sized. This rearrangement joins TRBV20-1 to TRBJ2-1. The CDR3 is 13 residues long. CDR1 DFQATT and CDR2 SNEGSKA come from the germline V gene (reference sequence). The CDR3 sequence is CSADVPTYNEQFF.

By frequency, this clonotype is medium-sized. The rearrangement links TRBV29-1 to TRBJ2-3; the D gene TCRdb calls, TRBD2, cannot be checked with no DNA. Germline V gene sequence: CDR1 SQVTM, CDR2 ANQGSEA. CDR3 length equals 18 residues. CDR3 sequence: CSVLGGLAGLASTDTQYF.

V gene TRBV24-1 combines with J gene TRBJ1-2; TCRdb's D call, TRBD1, is unchecked because there is no DNA. The CDR3 runs to 15 residues. Germline CDR1 and CDR2: KGHDR and SFDVKD. The CDR3 is CATSDGQGAWYGYTF.

Its frequency marks this clonotype as medium-sized (0.01 to 0.1%). This rearrangement joins TRBV18 to TRBJ2-7; lacking DNA, the TRBD1 call made by TCRdb goes unchecked. The CDR3 has 13 residues. CDR1 is KGHSH and CDR2 is LQKENI in the germline V gene. The CDR3 reads CASSLNGGYEQYF.

The chain has TRBV5-1 and TRBJ1-6; TCRdb selects TRBD1, and the lack of DNA leaves this call unchecked. CDR1 SGHRS and CDR2 YFSETQ come from the germline V gene. This CDR3 is built from 16 residues. CDR3 loop: CASSFGTGNYNSPLHF. Using reference TRBV5-1 and TRBJ1-6 for the parts outside the CDR3, the full variable domain is KAGVTQTPRYLIKTRGQQVTLSCSPISGHRSVSWYQQTPGQGLQFLFEYFSETQRNKGNFPGRFSGRQFSNSRSEMNVSTLELGDSALYLCASSFGTGNYNSPLHFGNGTRLTVT.

This clonotype is identified as medium-sized (0.01 to 0.1%) from frequency. The chain is built from TRBV20-1 and TRBJ2-7; TCRdb outputs TRBD2, but without DNA this stays unchecked. The CDR3 spans 15 residues. Germline V gene sequence: CDR1 DFQATT, CDR2 SNEGSKA (reference sequence). This chain's CDR3 is CSAPNPGLVSYEQYF.

According to its frequency, this clonotype is medium-sized. The V and J genes are TRBV7-9 and TRBJ2-7; TCRdb designates TRBD2, a call that cannot be tested without DNA. CDR3 size: 15 residues. Looked up from germline, CDR1 is SEHNR and CDR2 is FQNEAQ (reference sequence). The CDR3 here is CASSLGGPTPYEQYF.

In terms of frequency, this clonotype is medium-sized (0.01 to 0.1%). The chain carries TRBV28 and TRBJ2-1; TCRdb indicates TRBD2, and absent DNA this call remains unverified. The CDR3 is 14 residues long. Germline loops: CDR1 MDHEN, CDR2 SYDVKM. CDR3 sequence reads: CASSGYGSYNEQFF.

Frequency places this clonotype as medium-sized (0.01 to 0.1%). V usage is TRBV2 and J usage is TRBJ2-1; TCRdb proposes TRBD2, but this gene call is untestable without DNA. The CDR3 is 20 residues long. In germline, CDR1 is SNHLY, CDR2 FYNNEI. The CDR3 region is CASSEPGGLAESSSYNEQFF.

This clonotype is called medium-sized based on its frequency. V is TRBV7-9 and J is TRBJ2-7. The CDR3 runs to 12 residues. Germline CDR1 reads SEHNR; CDR2 reads FQNEAQ (reference sequence). The CDR3 region is CASSLDLYEQYF.

V usage is TRBV5-4 and J usage is TRBJ2-7. Germline values: CDR1 SGHNT, CDR2 YYREEE (reference sequence). The CDR3 sequence is 14 residues long. Here the CDR3 reads CASSLAEQTYEQYF.

The CDR3 loop reads CASSGGQVEAFF. The chain has TRBV7-2 and TRBJ1-1; checking the TCRdb D call of TRBD1 is not possible without DNA. The CDR3 covers 12 residues. Germline V gives CDR1 SGHTA, CDR2 FQGNSA.

The V call is TRBV7-9, the J call TRBJ2-7; there is no DNA to check the TCRdb D call of TRBD1. CDR1 is SEHNR and CDR2 is FQNEAQ in the germline V gene (reference sequence). The CDR3 covers 15 residues. CDR3 region: CASSFGSREYDEQYF.

The chain uses TRBV15 and TRBJ1-4; TCRdb names TRBD1, which stays unverified in the absence of DNA. Per germline, CDR1 LNHNV and CDR2 YYDKDF (reference sequence). CDR3 length equals 15 residues. CDR3 sequence reads: CATSRDRGTNEKLFF. Full variable domain (missing parts from reference TRBV15 and TRBJ1-4): DAMVIQNPRYQVTQFGKPVTLSCSQTLNHNVMYWYQQKSSQAPKLLFHYYDKDFNNEADTPDNFQSRRPNTSFCFLDIRSPGLGDTAMYLCATSRDRGTNEKLFFGSGTQLSVL.

Its frequency marks this clonotype as medium-sized. The chain has TRBV20-1 and TRBJ2-7; lacking DNA, the TRBD1 call made by TCRdb goes unchecked. The CDR3 sequence is 15 residues long. From germline, CDR1 is DFQATT and CDR2 SNEGSKA (reference sequence). The CDR3 sequence is CSALSSGGTAYEQYF.

Considering frequency, this clonotype is medium-sized. The V call is TRBV20-1, the J call TRBJ1-4; TCRdb returns TRBD1, unconfirmable since there is no DNA. The germline CDR1 and CDR2 sequences are DFQATT and SNEGSKA (reference sequence). This CDR3 spans 13 amino acids. The CDR3 reads CSARVQGVEKLFF.

By frequency, this clonotype is medium-sized. V and J are TRBV25-1 and TRBJ2-1; there is no DNA to check the TCRdb D call of TRBD2. CDR1 is MGHDK, CDR2 SYGVNS, per germline. CDR3 length: 16 amino acids. The CDR3 spells CASRTSRTTSYNEQFF.

This clonotype shows up as medium-sized by frequency. V usage is TRBV3-1 and J usage is TRBJ1-1; TCRdb lists TRBD1, though no DNA is available to test this call. CDR1 and CDR2 from the germline V gene are LGHDT and YNNKEL (reference sequence). The CDR3 sequence is 16 residues long. The CDR3: CASSPSTGSPRTEAFF.

This clonotype is called medium-sized based on its frequency. V and J are TRBV4-3 and TRBJ1-1; no DNA is available, so the TRBD1 call from TCRdb remains unchecked. The CDR3 sequence is 15 residues long. The germline gives CDR1 LGHNA, CDR2 YSLEER. CDR3 region: CASSQGARSNTEAFF.

This clonotype counts as medium-sized by frequency. The J gene is TRBJ2-7, the V gene TRBV28; lacking DNA, the TRBD2 call made by TCRdb goes unchecked. This CDR3 contains 12 residues. Germline lookup yields CDR1 MDHEN and CDR2 SYDVKM. The CDR3: CASSLTTYEQYF.

The genes are TRBV29-1 and TRBJ2-7; TCRdb picks TRBD1, but there is no DNA to check that call. CDR1 and CDR2 from the germline V gene are SQVTM and ANQGSEA. The CDR3 contains 12 residues. CDR3 sequence: CSVPDGVGEQYF.

Judged by frequency, this clonotype is medium-sized. The rearrangement joins TRBV29-1 to TRBJ1-3. Germline loops: CDR1 SQVTM, CDR2 ANQGSEA. The CDR3 is 14 residues long. This CDR3 is CSVLSGNSGNTIYF.

Judged by frequency, this clonotype is medium-sized. This chain connects TRBV2 to TRBJ2-7; TCRdb names TRBD1, which stays unverified in the absence of DNA. This CDR3 is 12 amino acids long. CDR1 SNHLY and CDR2 FYNNEI come from the germline V gene. The CDR3 spells CASCGRAYEQYF.

The chain carries TRBV6-2 or TRBV6-3 and TRBJ2-1. Germline CDR1 reads MNHEY; CDR2 reads SVGEGT. The CDR3 is 15 residues long. The chain's CDR3 is CASSFLADSYNEQFF.

By frequency, this clonotype is medium-sized. The chain employs TRBV29-1 and TRBJ2-3. The CDR3 covers 13 residues. In germline, CDR1 is SQVTM, CDR2 ANQGSEA. CDR3 residues: CSVEYDPTDTQYF.